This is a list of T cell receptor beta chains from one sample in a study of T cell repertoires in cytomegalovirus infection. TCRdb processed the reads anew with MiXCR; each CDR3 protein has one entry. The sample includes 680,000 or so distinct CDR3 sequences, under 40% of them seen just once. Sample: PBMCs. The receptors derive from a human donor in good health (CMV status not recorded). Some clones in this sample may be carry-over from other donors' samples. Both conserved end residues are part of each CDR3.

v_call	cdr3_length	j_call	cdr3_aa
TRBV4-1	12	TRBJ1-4	CASSNRPGPLFF
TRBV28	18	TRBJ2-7	CASCSIGTSGGAVYEQYF
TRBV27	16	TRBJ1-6	CASSSPWPGAKSPLHF
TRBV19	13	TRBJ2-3	CASNLGGGDTQYF
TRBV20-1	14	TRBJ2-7	CSARVQGLGDEQYF
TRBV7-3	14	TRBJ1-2	CASSPGTVIDGYTF
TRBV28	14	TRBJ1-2	CASSSSEVPYGYTF
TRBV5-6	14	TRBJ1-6	CASSYRDRVSPLHF
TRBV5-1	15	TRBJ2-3	CASSATQGSADTQYF
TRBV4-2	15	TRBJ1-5	CASSHRGLGNQPQHF
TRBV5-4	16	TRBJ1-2	CASSFLTGTGQGGYTF
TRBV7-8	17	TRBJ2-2	CASSPRRGSSNTGELFF
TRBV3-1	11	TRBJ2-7	CASSHVSRQYF
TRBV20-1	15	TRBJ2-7	CSARAWGQGADEQYF
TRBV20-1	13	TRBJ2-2	CSAPSGGTGELFF
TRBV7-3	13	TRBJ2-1	CASSLTPGREQFF
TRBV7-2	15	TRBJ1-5	CASSEESGGNQPQHF
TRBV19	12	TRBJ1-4	CASSRFNEKLFF
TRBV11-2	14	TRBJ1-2	CASSQTHRDYGYTF
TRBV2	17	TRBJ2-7	CASRATAPRGESYEQYF
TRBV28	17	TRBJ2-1	CASRQGSGRGAYNEQFF
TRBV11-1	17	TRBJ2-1	CASSLEGNSFWANEQFF
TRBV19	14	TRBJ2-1	CASSVGRGQVEQFF
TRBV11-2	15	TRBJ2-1	CASRSGGGLYNEQFF
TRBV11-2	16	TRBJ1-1	CSSSSITGDGNTEAFF
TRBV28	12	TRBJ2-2	CASLQWTGELFF
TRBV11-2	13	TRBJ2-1	CASSLDPYNEQFF
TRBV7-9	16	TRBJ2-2	CASSLGATTNTGELFF
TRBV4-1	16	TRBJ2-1	CASSREGEGLYNEQFF
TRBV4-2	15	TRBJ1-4	CASSQYREGNEKLFF
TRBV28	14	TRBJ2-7	CASGYTGDPLEQYF
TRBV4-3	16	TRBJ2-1	CASSQAAGLAGDEQFF
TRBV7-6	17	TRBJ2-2	CASSLDSRTGKVGELFF
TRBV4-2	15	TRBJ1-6	CASSQAEGLGSPLRF
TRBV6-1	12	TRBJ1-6	CASREGLPPLHF
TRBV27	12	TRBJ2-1	CASNDGREEQFF
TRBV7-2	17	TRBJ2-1	CASSSSPRLAGRGEQFF
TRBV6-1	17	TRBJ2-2	CASSLTRGVGRTGELFF
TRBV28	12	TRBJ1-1	CASSLAIWGAFF
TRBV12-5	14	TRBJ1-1	CASGPRTEDTEAFF
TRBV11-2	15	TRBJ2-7	CASNSKRGGPYEQYF
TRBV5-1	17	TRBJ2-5	CASSSSLSSGRAETQYF
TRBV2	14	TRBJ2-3	CASKTGQGAMTQYF
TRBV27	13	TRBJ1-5	CASSFGVAQPQHF
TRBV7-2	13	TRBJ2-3	CASSLEMGDTQYF
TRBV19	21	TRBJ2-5	CASSNKGRWSGRAEVAETQYF
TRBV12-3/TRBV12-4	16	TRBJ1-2	CASTLGGDRGYYGYTF
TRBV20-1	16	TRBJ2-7	CSARDLRAGEGYEQYF
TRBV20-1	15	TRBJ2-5	CSASPIAEGQETQYF
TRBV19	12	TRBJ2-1	CASSMGRNEQFF
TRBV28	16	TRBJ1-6	CASSLPIMRGGSPLHF